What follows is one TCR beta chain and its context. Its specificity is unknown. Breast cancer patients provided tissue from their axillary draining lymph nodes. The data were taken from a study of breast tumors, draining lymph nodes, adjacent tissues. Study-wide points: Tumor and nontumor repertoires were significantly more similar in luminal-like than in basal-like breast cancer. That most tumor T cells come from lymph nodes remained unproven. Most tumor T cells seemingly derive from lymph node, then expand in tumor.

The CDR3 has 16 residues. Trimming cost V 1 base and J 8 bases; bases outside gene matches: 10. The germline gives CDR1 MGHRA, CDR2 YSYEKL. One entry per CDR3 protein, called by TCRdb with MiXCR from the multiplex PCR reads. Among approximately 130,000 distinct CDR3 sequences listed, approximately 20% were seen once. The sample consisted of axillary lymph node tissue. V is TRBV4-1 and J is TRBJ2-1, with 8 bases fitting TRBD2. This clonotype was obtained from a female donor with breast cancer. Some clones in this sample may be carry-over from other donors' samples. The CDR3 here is CASSQASSGSVYEQFF. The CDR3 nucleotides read TGCGCCAGCAGCCAAGCGTCAAGCGGGAGTGTATATGAGCAGTTCTTC.